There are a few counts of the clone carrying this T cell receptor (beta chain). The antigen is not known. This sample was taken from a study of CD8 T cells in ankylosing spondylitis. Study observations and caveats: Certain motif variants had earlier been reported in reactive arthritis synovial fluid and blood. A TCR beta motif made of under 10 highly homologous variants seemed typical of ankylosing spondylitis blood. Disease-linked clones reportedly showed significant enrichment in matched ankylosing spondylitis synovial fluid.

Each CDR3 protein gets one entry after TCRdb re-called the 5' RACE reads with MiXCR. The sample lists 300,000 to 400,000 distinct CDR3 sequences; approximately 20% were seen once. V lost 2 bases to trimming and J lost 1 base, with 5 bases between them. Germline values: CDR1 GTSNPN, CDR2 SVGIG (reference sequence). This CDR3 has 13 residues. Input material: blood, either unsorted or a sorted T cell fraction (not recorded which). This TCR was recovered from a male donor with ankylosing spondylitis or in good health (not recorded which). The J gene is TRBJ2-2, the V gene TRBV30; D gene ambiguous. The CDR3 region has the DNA TGTGCCTGGAGTCCCGGGAACACCGGGGAGCTGTTTTTT. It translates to CAWSPGNTGELFF.